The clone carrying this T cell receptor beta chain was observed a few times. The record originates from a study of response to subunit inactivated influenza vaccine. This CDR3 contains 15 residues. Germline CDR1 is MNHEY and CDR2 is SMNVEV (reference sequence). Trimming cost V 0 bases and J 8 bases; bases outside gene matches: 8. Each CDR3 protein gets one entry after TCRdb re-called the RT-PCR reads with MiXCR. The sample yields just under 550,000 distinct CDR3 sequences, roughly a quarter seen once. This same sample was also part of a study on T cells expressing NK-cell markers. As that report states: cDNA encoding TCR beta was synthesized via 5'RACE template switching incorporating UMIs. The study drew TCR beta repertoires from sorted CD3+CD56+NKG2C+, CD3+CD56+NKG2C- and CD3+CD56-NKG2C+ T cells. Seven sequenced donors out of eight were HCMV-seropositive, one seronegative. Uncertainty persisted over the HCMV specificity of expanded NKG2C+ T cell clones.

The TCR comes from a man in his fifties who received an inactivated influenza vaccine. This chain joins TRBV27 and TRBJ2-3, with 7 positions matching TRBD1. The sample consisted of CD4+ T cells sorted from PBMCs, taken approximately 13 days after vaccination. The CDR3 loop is CASSLSNRGRGTQYF. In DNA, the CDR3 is TGTGCCAGCAGTTTATCGAACAGGGGCCGAGGTACGCAGTATTTT.